This TCR beta chain came from a study of control samples from healthy donors and cancer patients (dated by TCRdb to 2019 to 2021). The trim is 5 bases for V and 6 bases for J, with a gap of 10 bases between the germline ends. Measured from the cysteine to the phenylalanine, the CDR3 is 12 residues long. Here the CDR3 DNA is all that survives: 36 bases in frame from base 1. The germline V gene provides CDR1 MGHDK and CDR2 SYGVNS. To prepare the library, the immunoSEQ multiplex PCR assay was applied. TCRdb stores this immuneACCESS table with in-frame sequences only. Part of the clones is absent; in the studies checked, under half of the shortfall reflects unresolved V genes, and no reason is known for the rest. Here the sample has roughly 120,000 clones; approximately 90% occur a single time. The top ten hold 7.8% of the sample. This clone was detected only once. Its antigen specificity is not known. Within one base of it there is no much larger clone, and no base qualities were kept.

Sequencing input: blood. The receptor was isolated from a young woman in good health. The sequence joins TRBV25-1 to TRBJ1-1; the D gene is perhaps TRBD1, from 6 matching bases. The nucleotide sequence is TGTGCCAGCAGTACAGGGTGGGCTGAAGCTTTCTTT. This sequence encodes CASSTGWAEAFF.